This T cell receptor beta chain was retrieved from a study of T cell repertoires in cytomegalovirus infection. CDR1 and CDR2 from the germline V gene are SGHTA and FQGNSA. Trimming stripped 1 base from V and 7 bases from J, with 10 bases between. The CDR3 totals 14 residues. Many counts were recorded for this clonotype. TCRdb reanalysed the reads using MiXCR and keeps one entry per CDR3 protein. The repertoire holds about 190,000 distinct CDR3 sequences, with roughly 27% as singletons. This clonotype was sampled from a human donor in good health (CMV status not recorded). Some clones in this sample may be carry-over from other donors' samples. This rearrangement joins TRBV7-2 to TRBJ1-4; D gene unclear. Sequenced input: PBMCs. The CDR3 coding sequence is TGTGCCAGCAGCTTAGACTCCTATCGTGAAAAACTGTTTTTT. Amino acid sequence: CASSLDSYREKLFF.